What follows is one T cell receptor beta chain and its context. The entry originates in a study of cytomegalovirus exposure and HLA in healthy donors. Turning to the study itself: Tens of millions of unique TCRs from HLA-typed donors were held in an early release of data.

The study ran its PCR with 60 Vbeta and 13 Jbeta primers. The repertoire was sequenced with immunoSEQ multiplex PCR; TCRdb's copy has only in-frame clones and lacks some. This sample contains some 64,000 clones. Germline CDR1 SGHRS, CDR2 YFSETQ. The germline V and J ends were trimmed by 8 bases and 7 bases, with 15 bases remaining between them. The CDR3 covers 12 residues. This sequence was found in a woman in her twenties or thirties in good health and CMV-seronegative. The rearrangement links TRBV5-1 to TRBJ1-1; possible D gene TRBD1, 5 bases. The source material was PBMCs. CDR3 protein: CASIGGAGEAFF. The CDR3 bases are TGCGCCAGTATCGGTGGGGCAGGTGAAGCTTTCTTT.